Sequencing of this TCR beta chain was carried out in a study of shared clonotypes between healthy human individuals. In the study overall: CD4 naive and CD4 memory each took three plates per donor, while CD8 naive took two and CD8 memory one.

Measured with immunoSEQ multiplex PCR; TCRdb has only the in-frame clones, and not every one. Of 550,000 to 850,000 clones detected, approximately 79% appear once; the ten largest clones hold approximately 1.6%. This clone was recorded many times. Its antigen remains unknown. There are 13 residues in the CDR3. The V gene lost 1 base and the J gene lost 9 bases, with 12 bases spanning the gap. CDR1 is MDHEN, CDR2 SYDVKM, per germline. Findings and caveats of the study: Naive subsets tended to show greater estimated richness than memory subsets.

The sample was memory CD4+ T cells sorted from blood. Subset of the sample: CD45RA-negative fraction. The chain recombines TRBV28 with TRBJ1-2; D is perhaps TRBD1 (5 bases). This receptor was identified in a woman aged 25 to 45 in good health. The CDR3 DNA follows: TGTGCCAGCAGTTTATCACAGGAAGGGAGCTACACCTTC. Its protein is CASSLSQEGSYTF.